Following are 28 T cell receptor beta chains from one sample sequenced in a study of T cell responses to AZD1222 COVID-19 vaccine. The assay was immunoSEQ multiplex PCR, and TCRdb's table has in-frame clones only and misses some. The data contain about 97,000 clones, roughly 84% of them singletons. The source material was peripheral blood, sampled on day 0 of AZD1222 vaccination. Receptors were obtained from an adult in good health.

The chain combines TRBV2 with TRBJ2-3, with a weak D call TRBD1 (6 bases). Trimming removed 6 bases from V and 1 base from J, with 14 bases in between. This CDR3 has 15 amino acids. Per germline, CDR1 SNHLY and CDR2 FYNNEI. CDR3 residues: CASREVQGRTDTQYF. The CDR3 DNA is TGTGCCAGCAGAGAGGTCCAGGGGCGCACAGATACGCAGTATTTT.

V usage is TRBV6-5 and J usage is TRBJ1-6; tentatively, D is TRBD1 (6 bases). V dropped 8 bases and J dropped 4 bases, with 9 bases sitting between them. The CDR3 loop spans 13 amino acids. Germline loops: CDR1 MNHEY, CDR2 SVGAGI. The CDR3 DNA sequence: TGTGCCAGCTCACAGGGATATAATTCACCCCTCCACTTT. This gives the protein CASSQGYNSPLHF.

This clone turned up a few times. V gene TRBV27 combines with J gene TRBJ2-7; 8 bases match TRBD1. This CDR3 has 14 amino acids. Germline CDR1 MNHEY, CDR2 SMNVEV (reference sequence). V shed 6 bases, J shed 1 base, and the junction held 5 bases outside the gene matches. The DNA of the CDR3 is TGTGCCAGCAGGGGACAGGTGACGTCCTACGAGCAGTACTTC. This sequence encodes CASRGQVTSYEQYF.

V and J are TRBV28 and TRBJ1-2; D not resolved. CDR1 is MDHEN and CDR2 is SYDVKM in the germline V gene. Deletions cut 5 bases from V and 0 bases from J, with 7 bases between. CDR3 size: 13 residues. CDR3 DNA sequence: TGTGCCAGCAGTCCGACCGCTAACTATGGCTACACCTTC. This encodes CASSPTANYGYTF.

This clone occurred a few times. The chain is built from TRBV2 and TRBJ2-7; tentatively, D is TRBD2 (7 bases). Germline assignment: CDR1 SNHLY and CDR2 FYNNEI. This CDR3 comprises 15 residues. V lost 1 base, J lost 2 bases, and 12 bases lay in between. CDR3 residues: CASSEGEGGPYEQYF. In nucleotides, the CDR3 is TGTGCCAGCAGTGAAGGGGAGGGGGGCCCCTACGAGCAGTACTTC.

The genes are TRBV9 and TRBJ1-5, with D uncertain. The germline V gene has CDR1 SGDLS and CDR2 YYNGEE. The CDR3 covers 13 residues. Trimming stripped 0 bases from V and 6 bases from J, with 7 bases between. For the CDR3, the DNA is TGTGCCAGCAGCGTAGGGGGTAGTCAGCCCCAGCATTTT. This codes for CASSVGGSQPQHF.

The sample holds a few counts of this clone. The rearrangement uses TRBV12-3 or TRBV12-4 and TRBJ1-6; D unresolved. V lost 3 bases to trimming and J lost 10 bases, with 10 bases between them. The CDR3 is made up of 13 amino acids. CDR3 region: CASSFRGGSPLHF. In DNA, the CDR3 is TGTGCCAGCAGTTTCCGGGGTGGCTCACCCCTCCACTTT.

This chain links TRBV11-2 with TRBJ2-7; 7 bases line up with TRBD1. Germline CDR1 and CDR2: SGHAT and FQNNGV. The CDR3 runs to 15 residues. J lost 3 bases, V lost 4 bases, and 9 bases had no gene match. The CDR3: CASSSNQGDRYEQYF. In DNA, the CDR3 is TGTGCCAGCAGCTCAAATCAGGGGGATCGCTACGAGCAGTACTTC.

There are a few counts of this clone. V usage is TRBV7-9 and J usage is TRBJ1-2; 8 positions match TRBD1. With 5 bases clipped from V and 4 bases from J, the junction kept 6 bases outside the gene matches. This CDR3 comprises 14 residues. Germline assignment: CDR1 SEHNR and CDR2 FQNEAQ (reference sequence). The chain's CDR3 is CASSLGQGGYGYTF. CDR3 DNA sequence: TGTGCCAGCAGCCTCGGACAGGGAGGCTATGGCTACACCTTC.

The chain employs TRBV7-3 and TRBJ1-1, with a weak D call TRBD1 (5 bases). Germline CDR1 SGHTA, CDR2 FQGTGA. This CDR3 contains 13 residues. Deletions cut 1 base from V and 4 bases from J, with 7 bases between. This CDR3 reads CASSLKGATEAFF. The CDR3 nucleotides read TGTGCCAGCAGCTTAAAAGGGGCCACTGAAGCTTTCTTT.

DNA of the CDR3: TGTGCCAGCAGTTACACCGATTTGTCACGTCAGTTCTTC. Its protein product is CASSYTDLSRQFF. The V gene is TRBV6-5, the J gene TRBJ2-1; D remains unclear. Per germline, CDR1 MNHEY and CDR2 SVGAGI. This CDR3 is 13 amino acids long. V lost 2 bases to trimming and J lost 13 bases, with 15 bases between them.

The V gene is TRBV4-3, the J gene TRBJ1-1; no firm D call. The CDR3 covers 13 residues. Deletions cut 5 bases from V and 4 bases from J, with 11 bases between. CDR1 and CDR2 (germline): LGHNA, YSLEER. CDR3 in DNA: TGCGCCAGCAGCGACTGGAGGGCCACTGAAGCTTTCTTT. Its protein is CASSDWRATEAFF.

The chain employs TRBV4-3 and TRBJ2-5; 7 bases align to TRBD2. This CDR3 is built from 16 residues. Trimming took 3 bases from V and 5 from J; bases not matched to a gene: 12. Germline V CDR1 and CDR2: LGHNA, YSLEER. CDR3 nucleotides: TGCGCCAGCAGCCATTCCACCGGGACTACGGGGGAGACCCAGTACTTC. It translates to CASSHSTGTTGETQYF.

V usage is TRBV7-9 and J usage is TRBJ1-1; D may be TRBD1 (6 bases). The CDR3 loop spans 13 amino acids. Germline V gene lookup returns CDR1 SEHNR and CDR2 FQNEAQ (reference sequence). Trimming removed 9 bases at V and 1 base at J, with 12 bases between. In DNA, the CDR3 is TGTGCCAGTGACAGGCCGCCGAACACTGAAGCTTTCTTT. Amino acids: CASDRPPNTEAFF.

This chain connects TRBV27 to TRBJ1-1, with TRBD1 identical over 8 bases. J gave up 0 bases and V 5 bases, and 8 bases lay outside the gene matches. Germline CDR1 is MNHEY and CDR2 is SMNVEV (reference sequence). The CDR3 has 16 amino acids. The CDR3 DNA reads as TGTGCCAGCAGTCCGAGGACAGGGATTATGAACACTGAAGCTTTCTTT. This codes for CASSPRTGIMNTEAFF.

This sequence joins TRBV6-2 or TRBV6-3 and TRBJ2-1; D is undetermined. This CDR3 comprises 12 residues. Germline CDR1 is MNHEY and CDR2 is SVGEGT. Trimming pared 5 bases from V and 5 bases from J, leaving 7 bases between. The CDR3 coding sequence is TGTGCCAGCAGTCTCCCTGACAATGAGCAGTTCTTC. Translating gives CASSLPDNEQFF.

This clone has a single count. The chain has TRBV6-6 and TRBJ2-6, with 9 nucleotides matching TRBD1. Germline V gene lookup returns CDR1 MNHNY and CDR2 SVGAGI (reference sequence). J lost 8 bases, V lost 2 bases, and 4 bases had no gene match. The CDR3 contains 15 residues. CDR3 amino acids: CASSYPGQGSNVLTF. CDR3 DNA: TGTGCCAGCAGTTACCCGGGACAGGGTTCCAACGTCCTGACTTTC.

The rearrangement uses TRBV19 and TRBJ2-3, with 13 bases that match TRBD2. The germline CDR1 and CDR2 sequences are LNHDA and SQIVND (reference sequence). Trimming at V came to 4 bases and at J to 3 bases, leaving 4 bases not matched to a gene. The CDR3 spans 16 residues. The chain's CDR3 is CASSTGTSGVTDTQYF. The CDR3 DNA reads TGTGCCAGTAGTACCGGGACTAGCGGGGTAACAGATACGCAGTATTTT.

CDR3 region: CASSDSGSPLSYEQYF. The DNA of the CDR3 is TGCGCCAGCAGTGACTCTGGGTCACCTCTTTCCTACGAGCAGTACTTC. This chain connects TRBV10-2 to TRBJ2-7; D gene unclear. The V gene lost 3 bases and the J gene lost 1 base, with 16 bases spanning the gap. CDR3 length: 16 residues. Germline assignment: CDR1 WSHSY and CDR2 SAAADI.

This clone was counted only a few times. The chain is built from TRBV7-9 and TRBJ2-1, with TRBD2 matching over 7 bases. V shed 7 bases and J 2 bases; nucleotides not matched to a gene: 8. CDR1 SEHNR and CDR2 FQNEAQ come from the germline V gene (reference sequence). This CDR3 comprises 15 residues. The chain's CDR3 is CASTHGAGAYNEQFF. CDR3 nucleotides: TGTGCCAGCACCCACGGCGCGGGGGCCTACAATGAGCAGTTCTTC.

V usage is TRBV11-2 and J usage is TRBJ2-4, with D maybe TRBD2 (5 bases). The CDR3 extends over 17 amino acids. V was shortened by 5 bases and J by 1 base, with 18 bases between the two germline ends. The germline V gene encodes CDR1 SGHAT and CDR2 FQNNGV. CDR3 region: CASSPLAGPGAKNIQYF. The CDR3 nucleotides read TGTGCCAGCAGCCCTTTGGCCGGGCCGGGGGCCAAAAACATTCAGTACTTC.

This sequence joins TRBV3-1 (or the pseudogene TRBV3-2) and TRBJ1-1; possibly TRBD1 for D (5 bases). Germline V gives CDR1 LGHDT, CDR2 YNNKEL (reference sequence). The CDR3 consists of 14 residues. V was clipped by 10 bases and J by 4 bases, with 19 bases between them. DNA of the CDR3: TGTGCCACCTCGATGAGGGGCTCGGGCACTGAAGCTTTCTTT. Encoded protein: CATSMRGSGTEAFF.

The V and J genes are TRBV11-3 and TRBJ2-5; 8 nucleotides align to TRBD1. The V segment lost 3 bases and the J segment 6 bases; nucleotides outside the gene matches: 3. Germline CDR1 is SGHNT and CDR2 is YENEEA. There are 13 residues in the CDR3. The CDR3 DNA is TGTGCCAGCAGCTTGGACAGGGCAAAGACCCAGTACTTC. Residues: CASSLDRAKTQYF.

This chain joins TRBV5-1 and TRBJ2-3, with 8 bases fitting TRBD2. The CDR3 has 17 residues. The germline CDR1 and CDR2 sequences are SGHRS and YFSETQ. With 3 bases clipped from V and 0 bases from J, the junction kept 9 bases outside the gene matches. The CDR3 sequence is CASSYRPAGASTDTQYF. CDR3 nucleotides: TGCGCCAGCAGCTACCGCCCAGCGGGGGCGAGCACAGATACGCAGTATTTT.

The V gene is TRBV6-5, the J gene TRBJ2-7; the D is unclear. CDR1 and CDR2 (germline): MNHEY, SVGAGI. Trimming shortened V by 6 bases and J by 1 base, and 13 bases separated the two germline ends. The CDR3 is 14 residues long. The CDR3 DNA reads TGTGCCAGCAGACCACCTGACTTTTCCTACGAGCAGTACTTC. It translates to CASRPPDFSYEQYF.

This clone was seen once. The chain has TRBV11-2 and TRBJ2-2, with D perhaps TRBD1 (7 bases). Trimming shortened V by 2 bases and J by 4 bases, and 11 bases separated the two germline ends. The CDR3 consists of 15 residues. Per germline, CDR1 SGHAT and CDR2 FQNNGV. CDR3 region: CASSLYRGGTGELFF. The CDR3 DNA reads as TGTGCCAGCAGCTTATACAGGGGAGGCACCGGGGAGCTGTTTTTT.

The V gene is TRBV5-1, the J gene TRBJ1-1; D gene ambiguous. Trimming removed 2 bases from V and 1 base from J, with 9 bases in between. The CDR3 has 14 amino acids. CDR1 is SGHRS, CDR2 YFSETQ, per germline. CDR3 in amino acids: CASSFTGKNTEAFF. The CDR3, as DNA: TGCGCCAGCAGCTTTACGGGGAAGAACACTGAAGCTTTCTTT.

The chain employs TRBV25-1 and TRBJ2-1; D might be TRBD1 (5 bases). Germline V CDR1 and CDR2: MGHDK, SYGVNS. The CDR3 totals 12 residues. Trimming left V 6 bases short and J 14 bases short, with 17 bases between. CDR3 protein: CASREKGLAEFF. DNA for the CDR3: TGTGCCAGCAGGGAAAAGGGGCTTGCGGAGTTCTTC. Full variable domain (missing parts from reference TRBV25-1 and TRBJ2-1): EADIYQTPRYLVIGTGKKITLECSQTMGHDKMYWYQQDPGMELHLIHYSYGVNSTEKGDLSSESTVSRIRTEHFPLTLESARPSHTSQYLCASREKGLAEFFGPGTRLTVL.